These T cell receptor beta chains were read from a single sample in a study of OX40 agonist ivuxolimab in advanced cancers. This table comes from immunoSEQ multiplex PCR, and its TCRdb copy is limited to in-frame clones, with some not included. The sample consists of tens of thousands of clones, roughly 80% of them appearing once. The sample in question was CD4+ or CD8+ T cells sorted from blood, obtained in a trial of the OX40 agonist ivuxolimab. These receptors were taken from an adult with an advanced solid tumor such as melanoma, head and neck, liver or kidney cancer. CDR3s include the opening cysteine and the closing phenylalanine or tryptophan. A D gene is named only where the DNA matches it firmly. Expanded clones are given a class, and other clones once, few, many or no size at all.

TRBJ1-2	-	TRBV5-1	TRBD1	TGCGCCAGCAGCTTAACCACCGGGACAGATAACTATGGCTACACCTTC	CASSLTTGTDNYGYTF
TRBJ2-4	-	TRBV5-6	TRBD1	TGTGCCAGCAGCTCAACAGGGGGATCCAAAAACATTCAGTACTTC	CASSSTGGSKNIQYF
TRBJ2-1	-	TRBV7-3	-	TGTGCCAGCAGCGCAAGAGGACTCTACAATGAGCAGTTCTTC	CASSARGLYNEQFF
TRBJ2-7	-	TRBV7-3	TRBD2	TGTGCCAGCAGCTTCGGGGGGGTTAACGAGCAGTACTTC	CASSFGGVNEQYF
TRBJ1-2	-	TRBV14	-	TGTGCCAGCAGCCAAGAAGGAGGGGCTGGCGGCTACACCTTC	CASSQEGGAGGYTF
TRBJ1-2	-	TRBV7-9	TRBD1	TGTGCCAGCAGCTCAGGACGTAGGGACAGCGGCTACACCTTC	CASSSGRRDSGYTF
TRBJ2-7	-	TRBV27	TRBD1	TGTGCCAGCAGATTAGTTGGCAGGGGGCCCTACGAGCAGTACTTC	CASRLVGRGPYEQYF
TRBJ1-4	-	TRBV4-2	-	TGTGCCAGCAGCCAAGATCAAGGTACTAATGAAAAACTGTTTTTT	CASSQDQGTNEKLFF
TRBJ2-3	-	TRBV4-3	-	TGCGCCAGCAGCCCGGGACGGGCGGATACGCAGTATTTT	CASSPGRADTQYF
TRBJ2-5	-	TRBV7-2	-	TGTGCCAGCGGGGCGGCAGTGGGGACCCAGTACTTC	CASGAAVGTQYF
TRBJ2-5	-	TRBV9	TRBD1	TGTGCCAGCAGCGGGACAGGGGTAGGAGAGACCCAGTACTTC	CASSGTGVGETQYF
TRBJ1-4	-	TRBV5-5	TRBD1	TGTGCCAGCAGCCGTACAGGGGACCCCGAAAAACTGTTTTTT	CASSRTGDPEKLFF
TRBJ1-1	-	TRBV6-5	-	TGTGCCAGCAGCACGGGACGGACGAACACTGAAGCTTTCTTT	CASSTGRTNTEAFF
TRBJ2-1	-	TRBV7-3	-	TGTGCCAGCAGCTTAACTAGCGGTACGAATGAGCAGTTCTTC	CASSLTSGTNEQFF
TRBJ1-2	-	TRBV6-6	-	TGTGCCAGCATAGGCAGTAACTATGGCTACACCTTC	CASIGSNYGYTF
TRBJ2-5	few	TRBV6-1	-	TGTGCCAGCAGTGATAGGGGAGAGACCCAGTACTTC	CASSDRGETQYF
TRBJ1-1	few	TRBV4-3	-	TGCGCCAGCAGCCAAGGGGGGGAGAACACTGAAGCTTTCTTT	CASSQGGENTEAFF
TRBJ2-2	-	TRBV28	-	TGTGCCAGCAGTACCCCCTCTGGGGGGCGCGCCGGGGAGCTGTTTTTT	CASSTPSGGRAGELFF
TRBJ2-7	-	TRBV7-7	-	TGTGCCAGCAGTGATCAGGGGGGGGCCTACGAGCAGTACTTC	CASSDQGGAYEQYF
TRBJ1-2	-	TRBV5-1	-	TGCGCCAGCAGTATCGGGGAGACAACTAACTATGGCTACACCTTC	CASSIGETTNYGYTF
TRBJ2-3	-	TRBV5-6	-	TGTGCCAGCAGCTTGAAGGGCAGGGGAGGCACAGATACGCAGTATTTT	CASSLKGRGGTDTQYF
TRBJ1-3	-	TRBV18	TRBD1	TGTGCCAGCTCACCACGACAGGGCGCAAACACCATATATTTT	CASSPRQGANTIYF
TRBJ2-1	few	TRBV19	TRBD2	TGTGCCAGTAACGGGCTAGCGGGAGAAGGTGAGCAGTTCTTC	CASNGLAGEGEQFF
TRBJ2-3	-	TRBV29-1	-	TGCAGCGTTGGCGAGGGGGTGGAAGGGGCAAGCACAGATACGCAGTATTTT	CSVGEGVEGASTDTQYF
TRBJ2-1	-	TRBV11-3	TRBD2	TGTGCCAGCAGCCCCCAGAGAGGAGCGGGAGTACACAATGAGCAGTTCTTC	CASSPQRGAGVHNEQFF
TRBJ2-7	-	TRBV7-3	-	TGTGCCAGCAGCTTAGGCGGGGGCCCCTACGAGCAGTACTTC	CASSLGGGPYEQYF
TRBJ1-2	-	TRBV5-5	TRBD1	TGTGCCAGCAGCCCCGTACAGGGGACCTATGGCTACACCTTC	CASSPVQGTYGYTF
TRBJ1-2	-	TRBV9	-	TGTGCCAGCTCCCAAGGGTCTCACTATGGCTACACCTTC	CASSQGSHYGYTF
TRBJ2-1	once	TRBV18	TRBD1	TGTGCCAGCTCACTCCGGGTTGACAGGGGCAATGAGCAGTTCTTC	CASSLRVDRGNEQFF
TRBJ2-7	-	TRBV7-8	TRBD2	TGTGCCAGCAGCTTAAGGGGTAGCGGGAGTGTATCCTACGAGCAGTACTTC	CASSLRGSGSVSYEQYF
TRBJ2-3	-	TRBV2	-	TGTGCCAGCAGTGCGGGGGCCGAAGATACGCAGTATTTT	CASSAGAEDTQYF
TRBJ1-2	-	TRBV5-4	TRBD1	TGTGCCAGCAGCTTGACAGGGGCCTACGGCTACACCTTC	CASSLTGAYGYTF
TRBJ2-5	-	TRBV4-2	-	TGTGCCAGCAGCCAAGATACTCGAGTCCGGGAGGGGACAGACCAAGAGACCCAGTACTTC	CASSQDTRVREGTDQETQYF
TRBJ1-4	once	TRBV6-5	-	TGTGCCAGCAGTTACTCGGGACGGAGTAATGAAAAACTGTTTTTT	CASSYSGRSNEKLFF
TRBJ2-7	few	TRBV5-6	-	TGTGCCAGCAGCTTAATAGCGACGGGGGAGCAGTACTTC	CASSLIATGEQYF
TRBJ1-2	-	TRBV19	TRBD1	TGTGCCAGTAGTATTTTTTCTCCCGGGACAGGGGTCAACTATGGCTACACCTTC	CASSIFSPGTGVNYGYTF
TRBJ2-2	-	TRBV4-1	-	TGCGCCAGCAGCCAAGACGCGGGGCGGATCGGGGAGCTGTTTTTT	CASSQDAGRIGELFF
TRBJ2-7	-	TRBV7-9	-	TGTGCCAGCAGCTGGGAAGCGGGTTCCTACGAGCAGTACTTC	CASSWEAGSYEQYF
TRBJ2-5	once	TRBV5-1	-	TGCGCCAGCAGCTTAGGCCGGGGCCAAGAGACCCAGTACTTC	CASSLGRGQETQYF
TRBJ2-3	few	TRBV6-1	-	TGTGCCAGCATCGGCCAGTTGATGTCAGATACGCAGTATTTT	CASIGQLMSDTQYF
TRBJ1-2	few	TRBV29-1	TRBD1	TGCAGCGTGTACAGGGGAACTAACTATGGCTACACCTTC	CSVYRGTNYGYTF
TRBJ2-1	-	TRBV7-9	-	TGTGCCAGCAGCCTTCGTATTAGAAAGGGAAATGAGCAGTTCTTC	CASSLRIRKGNEQFF
TRBJ1-1	-	TRBV29-1	-	TGCAGCGTTGACAACGGTTGGGACACTGAAGCTTTCTTT	CSVDNGWDTEAFF
TRBJ2-7	-	TRBV5-4	-	TGTGCCAGCAGCACCAGACAGGAGACGACGCGGGAGCAGTACTTC	CASSTRQETTREQYF
TRBJ1-1	-	TRBV7-2	TRBD1	TGTGCCAGCAGCCCTATCAACAGGGGCGCCACTGAAGCTTTCTTT	CASSPINRGATEAFF
TRBJ2-1	-	TRBV5-6	TRBD2	TGTGCCAGCAGCGTGCGACTAGCGGGAGCTAATGAGCAGTTCTTC	CASSVRLAGANEQFF
TRBJ1-6	-	TRBV19	TRBD1	TGTGCCAGTAACCCGACAGGGGATGGTTCACCCCTCCACTTT	CASNPTGDGSPLHF
TRBJ2-1	-	TRBV18	TRBD2	TGTGCCAGCTCACCAGGCCTAGCGGGAGGGAATGAGCAGTTCTTC	CASSPGLAGGNEQFF
TRBJ2-5	-	TRBV9	TRBD1	TGTGCCAGCAGCGTAGTGGGACAGGGGGATACCCAGTACTTC	CASSVVGQGDTQYF
TRBJ2-4	-	TRBV4-2	-	TGTGCCAGCAGCCAAGATGGGCAGGGCTTCGCCAAAAACATTCAGTACTTC	CASSQDGQGFAKNIQYF
TRBJ2-7	-	TRBV5-1	-	TGCGCCAGCAGCTTTGCAGGATCCTACGAGCAGTACTTC	CASSFAGSYEQYF